This entry lists 20 T cell receptor beta chains sequenced from one sample in a study of prognosis after radiotherapy for stage I lung cancer. Amplicons of TCR beta CDR3 were generated from genomic DNA by two-round multiplex PCR. First-round PCR amplification was performed with primers specific to each TRBV and TRBJ gene. TCRdb reprocessed the multiplex PCR reads via MiXCR and lists one record per CDR3 protein. The sample includes some 15,000 distinct CDR3 sequences, 50% to 70% of them seen just once. The source was PBMCs, collected before or after stereotactic body radiation therapy (not recorded which). These receptors all stem from a donor older than 45 with non-small cell lung cancer.

The chain combines TRBV6-2 or TRBV6-3 with TRBJ1-1; 7 nucleotides match TRBD1. From germline, CDR1 is MNHEY and CDR2 SVGEGT. The CDR3 covers 15 residues. Trimming at V came to 0 bases and at J to 2 bases, leaving 3 bases not matched to a gene. CDR3 protein: CASSYSKGGNTEAFF. Here the CDR3 DNA reads TGTGCCAGCAGTTACTCTAAAGGGGGCAACACTGAAGCTTTCTTT.

This clonotype was counted many times. The rearrangement links TRBV3-1 to TRBJ2-5, with 12 bases identical to TRBD2. The CDR3 totals 15 residues. V gave up 6 bases and J gave up 5 bases; unmatched junction bases: 7. CDR1 and CDR2 from the germline V gene are LGHDT and YNNKEL (reference sequence). CDR3 protein: CASRSLAGGGETQYF. The CDR3 region has the DNA TGTGCCAGCAGGTCACTAGCGGGAGGAGGGGAGACCCAGTACTTC.

This clonotype appeared a few times. It differs at one base from a far larger clone, so likely a read error. This rearrangement joins TRBV7-9 to TRBJ2-7; D not certain. Germline V gene lookup returns CDR1 SEHNR and CDR2 FQNEAQ (reference sequence). Trimming removed 1 base at V and 3 bases at J, with 10 bases between. There are 14 residues in the CDR3. The CDR3, as DNA: TGTGCCAGCAGCTTAGTGGTGTGGAACTACGAGCAGTACTTC. It yields the protein CASSLVVWNYEQYF.

V usage is TRBV15 and J usage is TRBJ2-1; TRBD2 agrees at 9 bases. The J segment lost 5 bases and the V segment lost 3 bases, leaving 8 bases of the junction unmatched. The CDR3 covers 16 residues. Germline assignment: CDR1 LNHNV and CDR2 YYDKDF (reference sequence). The CDR3 sequence: CATSRGGSGGNNEQFF. CDR3 coding DNA: TGTGCCACCAGCAGGGGAGGTAGCGGGGGCAACAATGAGCAGTTCTTC.

As regards this clonotype: A read error is likely, as this CDR3 ends without the conserved phenylalanine or tryptophan. The rearrangement uses TRBV27 and TRBJ1-1; D is perhaps TRBD1 (5 bases). From germline, CDR1 is MNHEY and CDR2 SMNVEV (reference sequence). Between the trimmed V and J ends, which lost 5 bases and 1 base, there was a span of 14 bases. CDR3 length equals 15 residues. The CDR3 sequence is CASSLQGNWNTEAFL. The CDR3 region has the DNA TGTGCCAGCAGTCTCCAGGGTAATTGGAACACTGAAGCTTTCCTT.

The chain uses TRBV6-9 and TRBJ2-1; D is possibly TRBD2 (5 bases). V dropped 3 bases and J dropped 13 bases, with 16 bases sitting between them. From germline, CDR1 is MNHGY and CDR2 SVAAGI. This CDR3 is 13 amino acids long. The CDR3 bases are TGTGCCAGCAGTTACTCCCCGGGGTGTGATCAGTTCTTC. This codes for CASSYSPGCDQFF.

This clonotype was counted at least ten times. The chain is built from TRBV29-1 and TRBJ2-7, with 9 nucleotides matching TRBD1. J was trimmed by 2 bases and V by 1 base; bases with no gene match: 0. Per the germline V gene, CDR1 is SQVTM and CDR2 is ANQGSEA. CDR3 length: 13 residues. This chain's CDR3 is CSVEGTGAYEQYF. The CDR3 DNA reads TGCAGCGTTGAAGGGACAGGGGCCTACGAGCAGTACTTC.

J is TRBJ1-6 and V is TRBV19; D not resolved. Per the germline V gene, CDR1 is LNHDA and CDR2 is SQIVND (reference sequence). This CDR3 has 14 amino acids. V was pared by 6 bases and J by 7 bases, with 13 bases between. CDR3 sequence: CASRSRALNSPLHF. CDR3 DNA: TGTGCCAGTAGAAGCCGGGCTCTAAATTCACCCCTCCACTTT. The full variable domain, rest sourced from reference TRBV19 and TRBJ1-6, is DGGITQSPKYLFRKEGQNVTLSCEQNLNHDAMYWYRQDPGQGLRLIYYSQIVNDFQKGDIAEGYSVSREKKESFPLTVTSAQKNPTAFYLCASRSRALNSPLHFGNGTRLTVT.

This clonotype was seen a handful of times. V and J are TRBV11-2 and TRBJ2-7; weak D call: TRBD2 (6 bases). V lost 0 bases and J 7 bases, leaving 10 bases between the germline ends. CDR1 and CDR2 (germline): SGHAT, FQNNGV. This CDR3 is 13 amino acids long. CDR3: CASSLDGAGEQYF. The CDR3 DNA reads as TGTGCCAGCAGCTTAGATGGGGCGGGGGAGCAGTACTTC.

Relative to its sample, this clonotype is medium-sized. V gene TRBV5-1 combines with J gene TRBJ2-3, with D unclear. Germline-derived CDR1 and CDR2 are SGHRS and YFSETQ. CDR3 length equals 13 residues. The V end was cut by 4 bases, the J end by 0 bases, with 6 bases between. The CDR3 sequence is CASSEDSTDTQYF. The CDR3, as DNA: TGCGCCAGCAGCGAGGACAGCACAGATACGCAGTATTTT.

As concerns this clonotype: One base away lies a much larger clone, so this may be a sequencing read error. The J gene is TRBJ2-3, the V gene TRBV18; D is possibly TRBD2 (6 bases). This CDR3 contains 15 residues. Germline V CDR1 and CDR2: KGHSH, LQKENI. CDR3 DNA: TGTGCCAGCCCACCGAGACGGGAGTCCACAGATACGCAGTATTTT. Translated: CASPPRRESTDTQYF.

V and J are TRBV28 and TRBJ1-5, with a tentative D call TRBD1 (6 bases). Between the trimmed V and J ends, which lost 7 bases and 6 bases, there was a span of 19 bases. CDR3 length: 15 amino acids. CDR1 and CDR2 from the germline V gene are MDHEN and SYDVKM. The CDR3 sequence: CASTLDAVGGQPQHF. The DNA for the CDR3 is TGTGCCAGCACCCTCGATGCGGTAGGGGGTCAGCCCCAGCATTTT.

V usage is TRBV12-3 or TRBV12-4 and J usage is TRBJ2-7; 13 bases agree with TRBD2. With V trimmed by 6 bases and J by 5 bases, 4 bases remained unmatched. The CDR3 contains 14 residues. The CDR3 coding sequence is TGTGCCAGCAGGACTAGCGGGAGGCACCACGAGCAGTACTTC. The encoded protein is CASRTSGRHHEQYF.

This clonotype was seen many times. Being one base from a much bigger clone, this may be a read error. This chain connects TRBV5-5 to TRBJ2-3; 9 bases line up with TRBD2. CDR1 is SGHKS, CDR2 YYEKEE, per germline (reference sequence). The CDR3 extends over 16 amino acids. The junction had 13 bases not matched to a gene; V was cut back by 4 bases and J by 7 bases. The CDR3 DNA sequence: TGTGCCAGCAGCCCCATAGCGGGAGAGATGACATATACGCAGTATTTT. This gives the protein CASSPIAGEMTYTQYF.

This clonotype is labeled medium-sized. The rearrangement uses TRBV6-5 and TRBJ2-2; 7 nucleotides match TRBD1. Germline V gene lookup returns CDR1 MNHEY and CDR2 SVGAGI. V shed 4 bases and J 6 bases; nucleotides not matched to a gene: 5. This CDR3 contains 14 residues. CDR3: CASSSWTGAGELFF. The CDR3 bases are TGTGCCAGCAGTTCCTGGACAGGCGCCGGGGAGCTGTTTTTT.

The rearrangement uses TRBV4-1 and TRBJ1-4; tentatively, D is TRBD1 (6 bases). This CDR3 comprises 15 residues. The V and J ends lost 0 bases and 7 bases respectively, with 12 bases between them. The germline CDR1 and CDR2 sequences are MGHRA and YSYEKL. DNA of the CDR3: TGCGCCAGCAGCCAAGATGTGATAGGGGGTGAAAAACTGTTTTTT. Amino acid sequence: CASSQDVIGGEKLFF.

The chain recombines TRBV19 with TRBJ1-2; perhaps TRBD1 as D (6 bases). Germline-derived CDR1 and CDR2 are LNHDA and SQIVND (reference sequence). The CDR3 runs 15 residues. Trimming shortened V by 3 bases and J by 4 bases, and 15 bases separated the two germline ends. The CDR3 is CASSIRQVRVYGYTF. Written as DNA, the CDR3 is TGTGCCAGTAGTATTAGACAGGTGCGGGTCTATGGCTACACCTTC.

The chain employs TRBV7-2 and TRBJ2-7; D unresolved. Germline V lookup: CDR1 SGHTA, CDR2 FQGNSA. The V end lost 1 base, the J end lost 6 bases, and 16 bases lay between the germline ends. CDR3 length: 15 residues. DNA for the CDR3: TGTGCCAGCAGCTTAGATCATGTAGGGTCCGCCGAGCAGTACTTC. Its protein is CASSLDHVGSAEQYF.

J is TRBJ2-3 and V is TRBV25-1, with 7 bases that match TRBD1. This CDR3 is built from 17 residues. Germline CDR1 reads MGHDK; CDR2 reads SYGVNS. The V segment lost 4 bases and the J segment 3 bases; nucleotides outside the gene matches: 13. The CDR3 sequence is CASSGQGAHRRTDTQYF. DNA for the CDR3: TGTGCCAGCAGTGGACAGGGTGCTCACAGGCGGACAGATACGCAGTATTTT.

The table lists this clonotype with many counts. The chain uses TRBV25-1 and TRBJ2-6; D is unclear. The length of the CDR3 is 14 residues. The germline V and J ends were trimmed by 5 bases and 3 bases, with 8 bases remaining between them. CDR1 and CDR2 (germline): MGHDK, SYGVNS. CDR3 sequence: CASSRPGGANVLTF. The CDR3 DNA reads TGTGCCAGCAGTCGTCCAGGTGGGGCCAACGTCCTGACTTTC.